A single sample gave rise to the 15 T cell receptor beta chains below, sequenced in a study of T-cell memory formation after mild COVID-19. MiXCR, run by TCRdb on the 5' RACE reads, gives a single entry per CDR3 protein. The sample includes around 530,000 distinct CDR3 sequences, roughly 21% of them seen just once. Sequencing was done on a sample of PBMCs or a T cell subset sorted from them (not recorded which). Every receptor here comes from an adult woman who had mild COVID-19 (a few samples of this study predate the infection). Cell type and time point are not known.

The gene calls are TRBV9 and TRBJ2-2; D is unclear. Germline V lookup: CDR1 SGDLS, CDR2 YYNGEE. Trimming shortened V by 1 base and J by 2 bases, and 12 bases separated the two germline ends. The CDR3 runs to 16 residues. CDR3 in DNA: TGTGCCAGCAGCGTACTCTCAGGATTCAACACCGGGGAGCTGTTTTTT. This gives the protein CASSVLSGFNTGELFF.

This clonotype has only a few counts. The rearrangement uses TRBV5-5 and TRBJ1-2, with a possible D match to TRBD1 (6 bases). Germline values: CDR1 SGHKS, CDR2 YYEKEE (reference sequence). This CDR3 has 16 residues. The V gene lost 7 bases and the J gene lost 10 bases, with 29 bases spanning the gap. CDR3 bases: TGTGCCAGCCAGAAAGATAGGGGGGCGCGCCTTAGGGACTACACCTTC. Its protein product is CASQKDRGARLRDYTF.

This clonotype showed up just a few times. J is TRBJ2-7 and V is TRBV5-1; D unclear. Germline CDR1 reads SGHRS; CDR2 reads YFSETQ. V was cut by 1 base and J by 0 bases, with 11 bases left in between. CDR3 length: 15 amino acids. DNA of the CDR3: TGCGCCAGCAGCTTGAGCCCGGGTTACTCCTACGAGCAGTACTTC. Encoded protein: CASSLSPGYSYEQYF.

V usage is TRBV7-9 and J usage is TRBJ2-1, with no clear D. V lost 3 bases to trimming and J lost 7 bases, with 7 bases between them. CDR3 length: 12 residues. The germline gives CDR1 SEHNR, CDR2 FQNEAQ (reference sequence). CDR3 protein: CASSFLRNEQFF. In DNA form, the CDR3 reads TGTGCCAGCAGCTTCCTGCGGAATGAGCAGTTCTTC.

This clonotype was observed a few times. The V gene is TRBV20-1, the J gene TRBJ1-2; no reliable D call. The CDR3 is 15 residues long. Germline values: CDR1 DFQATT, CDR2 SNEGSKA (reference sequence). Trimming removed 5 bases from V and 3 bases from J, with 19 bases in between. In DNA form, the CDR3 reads TGCAGTGCTCCCCGGTTACAAGTCGGTGACTATGGCTACACCTTC. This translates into CSAPRLQVGDYGYTF.

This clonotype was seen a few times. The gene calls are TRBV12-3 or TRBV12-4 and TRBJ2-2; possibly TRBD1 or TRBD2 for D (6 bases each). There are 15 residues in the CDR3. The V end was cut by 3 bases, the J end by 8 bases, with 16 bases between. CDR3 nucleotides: TGTGCCAGCAGTTTCAGGGGCCAGCGGGTAGGGGAGCTGTTTTTT. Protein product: CASSFRGQRVGELFF.

The CDR3 region has the DNA TGCAGCGCGGAGGGGGTTCGAGAGACCCAGTACTTC. Residues: CSAEGVRETQYF. This chain links TRBV29-1 with TRBJ2-5; D may correspond to TRBD1 or TRBD2 (6 bases each). V lost 7 bases, J lost 4 bases, and 13 bases lay in between. There are 12 residues in the CDR3. Germline V gives CDR1 SQVTM, CDR2 ANQGSEA.

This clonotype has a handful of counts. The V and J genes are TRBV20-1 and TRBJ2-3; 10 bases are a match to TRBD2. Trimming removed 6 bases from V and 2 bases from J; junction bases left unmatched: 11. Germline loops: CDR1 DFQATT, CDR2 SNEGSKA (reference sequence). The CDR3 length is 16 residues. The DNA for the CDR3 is TGCAGTGCCAGCGGTCAGCGGGGGGGGATCACAGATACGCAGTATTTT. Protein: CSASGQRGGITDTQYF.

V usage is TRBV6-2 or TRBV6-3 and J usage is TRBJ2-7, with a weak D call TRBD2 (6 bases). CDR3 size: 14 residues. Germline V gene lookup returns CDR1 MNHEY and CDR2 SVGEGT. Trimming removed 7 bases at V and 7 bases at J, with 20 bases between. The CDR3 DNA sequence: TGTGCCAGCAAGCGGGTCAGAAACTACTGGGAGCAGTACTTC. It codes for CASKRVRNYWEQYF.

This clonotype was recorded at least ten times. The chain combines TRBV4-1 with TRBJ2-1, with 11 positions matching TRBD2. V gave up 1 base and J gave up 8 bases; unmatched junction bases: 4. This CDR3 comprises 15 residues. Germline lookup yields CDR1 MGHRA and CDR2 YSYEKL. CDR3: CASSQVGLAGDEQFF. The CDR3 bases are TGCGCCAGCAGCCAAGTTGGACTAGCGGGCGATGAGCAGTTCTTC.

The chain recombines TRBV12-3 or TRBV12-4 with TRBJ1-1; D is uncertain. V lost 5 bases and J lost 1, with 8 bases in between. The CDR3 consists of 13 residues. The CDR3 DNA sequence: TGTGCCAGCAGTCCAACATCGAACACTGAAGCTTTCTTT. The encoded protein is CASSPTSNTEAFF.

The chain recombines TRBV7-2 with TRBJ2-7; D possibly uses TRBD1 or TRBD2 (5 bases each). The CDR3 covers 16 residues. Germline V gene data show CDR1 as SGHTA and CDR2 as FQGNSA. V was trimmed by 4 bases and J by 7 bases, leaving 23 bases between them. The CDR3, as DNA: TGTGCCAGCAGCTCGCAAACCCCCGGGACCCTTGGGGAGCAGTACTTC. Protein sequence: CASSSQTPGTLGEQYF.

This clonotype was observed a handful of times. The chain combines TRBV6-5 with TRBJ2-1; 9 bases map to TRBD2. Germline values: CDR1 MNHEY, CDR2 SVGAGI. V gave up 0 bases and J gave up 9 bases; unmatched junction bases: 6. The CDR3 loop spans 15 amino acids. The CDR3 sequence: CASSYSRGGPGEQFF. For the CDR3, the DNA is TGTGCCAGCAGTTACTCGCGGGGGGGCCCGGGTGAGCAGTTCTTC.

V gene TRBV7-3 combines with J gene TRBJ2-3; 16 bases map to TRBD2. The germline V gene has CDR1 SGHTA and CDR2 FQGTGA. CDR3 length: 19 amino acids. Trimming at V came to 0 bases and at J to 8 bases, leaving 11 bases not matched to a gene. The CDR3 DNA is TGTGCCAGCAGCTTAACCGGGACTAGCGGGAGGGCCGCGTTGGTTACGCAGTATTTT. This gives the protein CASSLTGTSGRAALVTQYF.

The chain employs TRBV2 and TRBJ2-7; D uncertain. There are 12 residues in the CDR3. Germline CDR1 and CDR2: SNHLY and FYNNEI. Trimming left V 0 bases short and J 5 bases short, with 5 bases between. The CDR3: CASSEAGNEQYF. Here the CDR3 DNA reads TGTGCCAGCAGTGAAGCTGGGAACGAGCAGTACTTC. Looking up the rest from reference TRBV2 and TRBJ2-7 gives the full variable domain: EPEVTQTPSHQVTQMGQEVILRCVPISNHLYFYWYRQILGQKVEFLVSFYNNEISEKSEIFDDQFSVERPDGSNFTLKIRSTKLEDSAMYFCASSEAGNEQYFGPGTRLTVT.